A selection of T cell receptor beta chains follows, all from one sample in a study of human T cells and chemical hapten exposure. TCRdb independently ran MiXCR on the RACE reads; one entry per CDR3 protein. The repertoire holds tens of thousands of distinct CDR3 sequences, with about 10% as singletons. This specimen was whole blood, taken in connection with sensitization to the hapten diphenylcyclopropenone (DPC). The receptors originated from a woman in her 50s with alopecia areata. Some clones in this sample may be carry-over from other donors' samples. Each CDR3 is given with its conserved first and last residue. Each record gives: clone size, V gene, D gene, J gene, CDR3 protein, CDR3 DNA. A D gene is named only where the DNA matches it firmly. Clone size is shown for a subset of rows, as once, few, many or a class of expanded clone.

NA,TRBV28,TRBD2,TRBJ2-5,CASSFFLAGGTGQYF,TGTGCCAGCAGTTTTTTCCTAGCGGGGGGTACTGGACAGTACTTC
NA,TRBV3-1,NA,TRBJ2-3,CASSQGASRADTQYF,TGTGCCAGCAGCCAAGGAGCTAGTCGGGCGGATACGCAGTATTTT
many,TRBV6-5,NA,TRBJ2-1,CASSYYSTSLAHEQFF,TGTGCCAGCAGTTACTATAGCACTAGCCTCGCGCATGAGCAGTTCTTC
many,TRBV18,NA,TRBJ2-3,CASSSTLSGDYADTQYF,TGTGCCAGCTCATCGACACTAAGCGGAGATTATGCAGATACGCAGTATTTT
many,TRBV11-2,NA,TRBJ2-5,CASSLATTAETQYF,TGTGCCAGCAGTCTTGCCACGACAGCGGAGACCCAGTACTTC
few,TRBV28,TRBD1,TRBJ2-6,CASRKGQGAITGANVLTF,TGTGCCAGCAGAAAGGGACAGGGGGCGATTACTGGGGCCAACGTCCTGACTTTC
few,TRBV3-1,NA,TRBJ2-1,CASSQDFYDYNEQFF,TGTGCCAGCAGCCAAGATTTCTATGACTACAATGAGCAGTTCTTC
many,TRBV12-3/TRBV12-4,NA,TRBJ1-1,CASTPHQTGNTEAFF,TGTGCCAGCACTCCACACCAGACAGGGAACACTGAAGCTTTCTTT
few,TRBV4-3,NA,TRBJ2-4,CASSQEPYIDRNIQYF,TGCGCCAGCAGCCAAGAACCGTACATAGACCGAAACATTCAGTACTTC
many,TRBV28,TRBD2,TRBJ2-3,CATTLGGTDTQYF,TGTGCCACCACATTGGGAGGGACAGATACGCAGTATTTT
few,TRBV6-5,NA,TRBJ1-1,CASRIGGIANTEAFF,TGTGCCAGCCGAATAGGAGGCATTGCCAACACTGAAGCTTTCTTT
many,TRBV20-1,TRBD2,TRBJ2-1,CSAPEVERGPQTEQFF,TGCAGTGCCCCCGAGGTCGAGCGGGGGCCCCAAACGGAGCAGTTCTTC
many,TRBV11-1,TRBD1,TRBJ1-2,CASSLDRDRGSGYTF,TGTGCCAGCAGCTTAGATCGGGACAGAGGATCTGGCTACACCTTC
NA,TRBV29-1,NA,TRBJ1-1,CSVDGYLNTEAFF,TGCAGCGTTGACGGCTACTTGAACACTGAAGCTTTCTTT
NA,TRBV7-2,NA,TRBJ2-5,CASSLGWGKQETQYF,TGTGCCAGCAGCTTAGGGTGGGGGAAACAAGAGACCCAGTACTTC
NA,TRBV12-3/TRBV12-4,NA,TRBJ1-3,CASSRGSSGNTIYF,TGTGCCAGCAGTCGCGGTTCCTCTGGAAACACCATATATTTT
NA,TRBV12-3/TRBV12-4,NA,TRBJ2-5,CASSLHLGETQYF,TGTGCCAGCAGTTTGCACCTGGGAGAGACCCAGTACTTC
NA,TRBV7-2,TRBD2,TRBJ2-1,CASSPVSGTSGYNEQFF,TGTGCCAGCAGCCCCGTATCCGGGACTAGCGGTTACAATGAGCAGTTCTTC
many,TRBV6-6,NA,TRBJ1-1,CASNTGGNTEAFF,TGTGCCAGCAATACCGGCGGGAACACTGAAGCTTTCTTT
many,TRBV6-5,NA,TRBJ2-7,CASSPDSYSYEQYF,TGTGCCAGCAGTCCCGACAGCTATTCCTACGAGCAGTACTTC
NA,TRBV29-1,NA,TRBJ2-6,CSVLSSGANVLTF,TGCAGCGTTTTAAGCTCTGGGGCCAACGTCCTGACTTTC
NA,TRBV10-3,NA,TRBJ1-5,CAITRDPFNQPQHF,TGTGCCATCACCAGGGACCCCTTCAATCAGCCCCAGCATTTT
many,TRBV7-2,NA,TRBJ1-6,CASSGRQFPSSYNSPLHF,TGTGCCAGCAGCGGCAGACAATTCCCGAGCTCCTATAATTCACCCCTCCACTTT
many,TRBV6-5,TRBD1,TRBJ1-1,CASSYSVGQGRGNTEAFF,TGTGCCAGCAGTTACTCCGTGGGACAGGGAAGGGGGAACACTGAAGCTTTCTTT
NA,TRBV12-3/TRBV12-4,TRBD1,TRBJ1-5,CASSLAWTGGNQPQHF,TGTGCCAGCAGTTTGGCCTGGACAGGGGGCAATCAGCCCCAGCATTTT
many,TRBV12-3/TRBV12-4,TRBD1,TRBJ2-7,CASNGQGFVYEQYF,TGTGCCAGCAATGGACAGGGATTCGTTTACGAGCAGTACTTC
NA,TRBV7-6,TRBD1,TRBJ1-1,CASSMTGQGRTEAFF,TGTGCCAGCAGCATGACCGGACAGGGGAGAACTGAAGCTTTCTTT
NA,TRBV10-3,TRBD2,TRBJ2-3,CATSSSGGTDTQYF,TGTGCCACCTCCTCGAGCGGGGGCACAGATACGCAGTATTTT
NA,TRBV20-1,NA,TRBJ2-3,CSARDYITDTQYF,TGCAGTGCTAGAGATTACATCACAGATACGCAGTATTTT
NA,TRBV11-2,NA,TRBJ2-5,CASRGFREVEETQYF,TGTGCCAGCAGGGGGTTCAGGGAGGTGGAAGAGACCCAGTACTTC
many,TRBV12-3/TRBV12-4,TRBD1,TRBJ1-5,CASRTGTGNQPQHF,TGTGCCAGCAGAACCGGGACAGGGAATCAGCCCCAGCATTTT
NA,TRBV25-1,NA,TRBJ2-7,CASSEASANQYF,TGTGCCAGCAGTGAAGCATCGGCCAACCAGTACTTC
few,TRBV7-2,NA,TRBJ1-4,CASSLAGFNKKLFF,TGTGCCAGCAGCTTAGCAGGGTTTAATAAAAAACTGTTTTTT
NA,TRBV29-1,TRBD1,TRBJ2-4,CSAYTGGIAKNIQYF,TGCAGCGCCTATACAGGGGGGATAGCCAAAAACATTCAGTACTTC
NA,TRBV11-2,NA,TRBJ1-3,CASSYSGNTIYF,TGTGCCAGCAGTTATTCTGGAAACACCATATATTTT
many,TRBV28,TRBD1,TRBJ1-2,CASSLGQAGGYTF,TGTGCCAGCAGTTTAGGACAGGCTGGCGGCTACACCTTC
few,TRBV7-9,NA,TRBJ2-2,CASSSNLRLANTGELFF,TGTGCCAGCAGCTCGAACTTACGCCTTGCGAACACCGGGGAGCTGTTTTTT
few,TRBV15,NA,TRBJ2-2,CATSRNLNRAGELFF,TGTGCCACCAGCAGAAATTTGAACAGGGCCGGGGAGCTGTTTTTT
few,TRBV4-1,NA,TRBJ2-1,CASSPRGAYNEQFF,TGCGCCAGCAGCCCCCGCGGGGCCTACAATGAGCAGTTCTTC
many,TRBV12-3/TRBV12-4,TRBD2,TRBJ2-1,CASSRRGLAGGPYNEQFF,TGTGCCAGCAGTCGAAGGGGACTAGCGGGAGGGCCCTACAATGAGCAGTTCTTC
few,TRBV4-1,NA,TRBJ1-4,CASSPRTVEKLFF,TGCGCCAGCAGCCCCCGGACGGTTGAAAAACTGTTTTTT
many,TRBV6-2/TRBV6-3,NA,TRBJ2-7,CASMDVQGPHEQYF,TGTGCCAGCATGGACGTGCAGGGACCCCACGAGCAGTACTTC
many,TRBV6-1,NA,TRBJ1-3,CASSERGRGNTIYF,TGTGCCAGCAGTGAACGGGGCAGGGGAAACACCATATATTTT